Listed below are T cell receptor beta chains from one sample, sequenced in a study of shared clonotypes between healthy human individuals. Some clones are missing from TCRdb's copy, which holds only in-frame ones; the method was immunoSEQ multiplex PCR. The data hold more than 2 million clones, with about 95% observed a single time. Sequencing input: naive CD8+ T cells sorted from blood. The receptors come from a man between 18 and 29 years old in good health. Each CDR3 is given with its conserved first and last residue. Each record gives: CDR3 protein, V gene, J gene.

CDR3: CASSQFGGGPYEQYF
V: TRBV28
J: TRBJ2-7

CDR3: CASSHREIAGNTIYF
V: TRBV28
J: TRBJ1-3

CDR3: CASSSQGTDGYTF
V: TRBV27
J: TRBJ1-2

CDR3: CASRLRGSVTEAFF
V: TRBV27
J: TRBJ1-1

CDR3: CASSPGLGNEQFF
V: TRBV27
J: TRBJ2-1

CDR3: CAISESSGNQYF
V: TRBV10-3
J: TRBJ2-7

CDR3: CASSPGTGGSTDTQYF
V: TRBV11-3
J: TRBJ2-3

CDR3: CASSSRRGSTDGYTF
V: TRBV7-9
J: TRBJ1-2

CDR3: CASSDGLADEQFF
V: TRBV5-1
J: -

CDR3: CASSLTGLAGADTQYF
V: TRBV7-3
J: TRBJ2-3